A single T cell receptor beta chain is shown here with its context. No antigen is known for it. The same CDR3 arises from other DNA sequences in this sample as well. Clones were read by immunoSEQ multiplex PCR, and TCRdb kept only the in-frame ones, dropping some. Here the sample spans roughly 120,000 clones, 89% being singletons. This entry comes from a study of T cell responses to AZD1222 COVID-19 vaccine. Whole-study results and caveats: Donors were chiefly white British, with a greater number of females, and clonal diversity was perhaps underestimated. Vaccine-associated CD4 TCRs spanned spike, dominant at 160-218 and 743-854.

This specimen consisted of peripheral blood, obtained on day 0 of AZD1222 vaccination. The TCR sequence derives from an adult in good health.

The CDR3 protein is CASSSGTGNTIYF. CDR3 sequence (DNA): TGTGCCAGCTCATCGGGTACTGGAAACACCATATATTTT. The chain uses TRBV18 and TRBJ1-3; D unclear. The CDR3 spans 13 residues. Looked up from germline, CDR1 is KGHSH and CDR2 is LQKENI. Trimming shortened V by 5 bases and J by 2 bases, and 7 bases separated the two germline ends.